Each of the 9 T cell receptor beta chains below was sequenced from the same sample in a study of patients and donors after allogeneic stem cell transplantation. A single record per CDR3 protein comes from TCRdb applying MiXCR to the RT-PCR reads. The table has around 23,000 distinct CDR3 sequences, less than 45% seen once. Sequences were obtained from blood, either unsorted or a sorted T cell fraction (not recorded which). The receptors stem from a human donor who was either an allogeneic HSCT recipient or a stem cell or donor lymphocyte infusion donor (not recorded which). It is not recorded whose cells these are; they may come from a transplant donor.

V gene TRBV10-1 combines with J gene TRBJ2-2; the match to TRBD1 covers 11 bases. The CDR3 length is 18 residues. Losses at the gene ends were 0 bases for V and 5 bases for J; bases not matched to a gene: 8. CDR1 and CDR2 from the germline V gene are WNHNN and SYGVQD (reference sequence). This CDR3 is CASSESPRTGGDTGELFF. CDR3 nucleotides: TGCGCCAGCAGTGAGTCCCCTCGGACAGGGGGCGATACCGGGGAGCTGTTTTTT.

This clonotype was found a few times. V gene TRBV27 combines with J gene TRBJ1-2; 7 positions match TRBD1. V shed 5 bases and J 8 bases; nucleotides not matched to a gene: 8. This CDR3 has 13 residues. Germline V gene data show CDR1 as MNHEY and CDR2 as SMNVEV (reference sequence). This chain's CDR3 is CASSRTDRNGYTF. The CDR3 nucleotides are TGTGCCAGCAGTCGCACGGACAGGAACGGCTACACCTTC.

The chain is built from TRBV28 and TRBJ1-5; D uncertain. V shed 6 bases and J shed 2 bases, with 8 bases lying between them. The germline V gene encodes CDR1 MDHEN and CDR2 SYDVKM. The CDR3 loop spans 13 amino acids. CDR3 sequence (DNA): TGTGCCAGCAGCTGGACGGGCAATCAGCCCCAGCATTTT. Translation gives CASSWTGNQPQHF.

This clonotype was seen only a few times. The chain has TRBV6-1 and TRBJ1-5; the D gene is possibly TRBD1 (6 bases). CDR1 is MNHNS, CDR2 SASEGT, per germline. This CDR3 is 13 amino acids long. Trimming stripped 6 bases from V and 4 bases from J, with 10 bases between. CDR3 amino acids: CASRLQGNQPQHF. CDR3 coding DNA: TGTGCCAGCAGATTACAGGGAAATCAGCCCCAGCATTTT.

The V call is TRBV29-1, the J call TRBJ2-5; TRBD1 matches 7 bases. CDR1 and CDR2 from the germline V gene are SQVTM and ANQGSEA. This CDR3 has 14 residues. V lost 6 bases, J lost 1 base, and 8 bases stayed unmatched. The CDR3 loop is CSVTPGQPQETQYF. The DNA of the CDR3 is TGCAGCGTGACACCGGGACAGCCCCAAGAGACCCAGTACTTC. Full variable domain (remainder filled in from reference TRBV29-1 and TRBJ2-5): SAVISQKPSRDICQRGTSLTIQCQVDSQVTMMFWYRQQPGQSLTLIATANQGSEATYESGFVIDKFPISRPNLTFSTLTVSNMSPEDSSIYLCSVTPGQPQETQYFGPGTRLLVL.

The CDR3 DNA reads TGTGCCAGCAGCCCCGAGGATTTACGCTACAATGAGCAGTTCTTC. As protein: CASSPEDLRYNEQFF. The chain has TRBV7-9 and TRBJ2-1; D ambiguous. Germline CDR1 and CDR2: SEHNR and FQNEAQ (reference sequence). The CDR3 is 15 amino acids. V was shortened by 5 bases and J by 3 bases, with 14 bases between the two germline ends.

CDR3 coding DNA: TGCGCCAGCAGCACAAGCCCTGGACAGTATGGCTACACCTTC. It encodes CASSTSPGQYGYTF. The chain recombines TRBV5-1 with TRBJ1-2, with D perhaps TRBD1 (6 bases). V dropped 4 bases and J dropped 5 bases, with 15 bases sitting between them. The CDR3 runs 14 residues. CDR1 is SGHRS and CDR2 is YFSETQ in the germline V gene.

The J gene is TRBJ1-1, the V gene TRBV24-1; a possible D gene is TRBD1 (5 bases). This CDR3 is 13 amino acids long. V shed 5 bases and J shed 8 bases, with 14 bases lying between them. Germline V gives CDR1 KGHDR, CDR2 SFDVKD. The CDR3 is CATSVSGRPEAFF. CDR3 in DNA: TGTGCCACCAGTGTTTCAGGGCGACCCGAAGCTTTCTTT.

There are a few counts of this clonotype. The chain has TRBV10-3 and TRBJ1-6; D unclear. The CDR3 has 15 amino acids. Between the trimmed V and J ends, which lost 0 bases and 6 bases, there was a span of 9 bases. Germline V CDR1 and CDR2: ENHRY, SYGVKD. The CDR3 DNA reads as TGTGCCATCAGTGAGTCGTGGGTCCCTAATTCACCCCTCCACTTT. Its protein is CAISESWVPNSPLHF.